The next 5 T cell receptor beta chains were all read from a single sample in a study of beta chain features in type 1 diabetes. TCRB transcripts that were expressed got sequenced, as all of the isolated RNA had been reverse transcribed. Data came from immunoSEQ multiplex PCR; TCRdb stores just in-frame clones and leaves some out. This sample has about 230,000 clones, with 9.6% found just once. The specimen sequenced was naive CD4+ T cells from blood. These receptors were obtained from a woman aged 18-30 years in good health.

This clone was seen more than once but under ten times. The chain links TRBV7-2 to TRBJ1-5, with D hard to call. The CDR3 sequence is 12 residues long. Germline V gives CDR1 SGHTA, CDR2 FQGNSA. The V end was cut by 0 bases, the J end by 9 bases, with 6 bases between. The chain's CDR3 is CASSLASGPQHF. The CDR3 bases are TGTGCCAGCAGCTTAGCGTCGGGGCCCCAGCATTTT.

This sequence joins TRBV6-1 and TRBJ1-5; D is unclear. The CDR3 contains 12 residues. Germline-derived CDR1 and CDR2 are MNHNS and SASEGT. Trimming left V 6 bases short and J 6 bases short, with 9 bases between. The CDR3 sequence: CASREGSQPQHF. For the CDR3, the DNA is TGTGCCAGCAGGGAGGGTAGTCAGCCCCAGCATTTT.

This clone was counted only a few times. The gene calls are TRBV19 and TRBJ2-1; 7 bases align to TRBD1. The CDR3 is 16 residues long. The J segment lost 0 bases and the V segment lost 4 bases, leaving 6 bases of the junction unmatched. Germline values: CDR1 LNHDA, CDR2 SQIVND (reference sequence). The CDR3 DNA reads TGTGCCAGTAGTACTCGGACAGGAACCTCCTACAATGAGCAGTTCTTC. Translated, it gives CASSTRTGTSYNEQFF.

This clone was detected a few times. This chain joins TRBV5-1 and TRBJ2-6; a weak D match, TRBD1 (6 bases). The CDR3 length is 18 residues. V lost 4 bases and J lost 0, with 17 bases in between. Germline V gives CDR1 SGHRS, CDR2 YFSETQ. The DNA for the CDR3 is TGCGCCAGCAGCCGTCAGGGGTCGGGGACCTCTGGGGCCAACGTCCTGACTTTC. Amino acids: CASSRQGSGTSGANVLTF.

This clone occurred a few times. This chain uses TRBV2 with TRBJ2-3; perhaps TRBD2 as D (6 bases). The CDR3 extends over 16 amino acids. Looked up from germline, CDR1 is SNHLY and CDR2 is FYNNEI. Trimming pared 4 bases from V and 0 bases from J, leaving 14 bases between. CDR3: CASSGRGFQSTDTQYF. The DNA for the CDR3 is TGTGCCAGCAGTGGGAGGGGATTCCAGAGCACAGATACGCAGTATTTT.